This is a list of T cell receptor beta chains from one sample in a study of T cell repertoires in ileal Crohn's disease. Using immunoSEQ multiplex PCR, the repertoire was profiled, and TCRdb retains in-frame clones only, with some absent. This sample has some 16,000 clones, with more than 85% found just once. Sequencing was done on a sample of ileal tissue. Receptors were obtained from an adult with Crohn's disease. CDR3s include the opening cysteine and the closing phenylalanine or tryptophan. Expanded clones get a size class; other rows say once, few or many, or leave the size out.

clone_size	v_call	j_call	cdr3_aa
NA	TRBV28	TRBJ2-3	CASSIPRTDTQYF
NA	TRBV7-6	TRBJ2-2	CASSLTGTANTGELFF
NA	TRBV9	TRBJ2-1	CASSPQPTGNEQFF
NA	TRBV5-1	TRBJ2-5	CASSFGLREGETQYF
NA	TRBV27	TRBJ2-1	CASSYDGGVNEQFF
NA	TRBV9	TRBJ2-5	CASSGRLAGDRETQYF
few	TRBV27	TRBJ1-1	CASSFTTGGGPTEAFF
once	TRBV4-1	TRBJ2-1	CASSQDRGRGYEQFF
NA	TRBV28	TRBJ1-2	CASSLWDRDNYGYTF
NA	TRBV30	TRBJ1-1	CAWKRRDGEAFF
NA	TRBV14	TRBJ2-3	CASSRRLAGANVGDTQYF
NA	TRBV5-6	TRBJ1-2	CASSPTGEGGYTF
NA	TRBV6-5	TRBJ2-7	CASSYSWTNYEQYF
NA	TRBV15	TRBJ2-7	CATSSTGTGVSYEQYF
NA	TRBV19	TRBJ2-1	CASSASGGAAYNEQFF
few	TRBV11-2	TRBJ2-3	CASSLGTSGPSTDTQYF
NA	TRBV4-1	TRBJ2-7	CASSKAYGLNSYEQYF
few	TRBV29-1	TRBJ2-1	CSVEVSRGDEQFF
NA	TRBV9	TRBJ2-5	CASSVGDGGPQETQYF
NA	TRBV5-5	TRBJ2-5	CASSFGYGGETQYF
NA	TRBV27	TRBJ2-1	CASSLSQPNNEQFF
NA	TRBV7-9	TRBJ1-1	CASSGPLAFF
NA	TRBV25-1	TRBJ2-7	CASSGRFSYEQYF
NA	TRBV5-1	TRBJ2-3	CASSETPSTDTQYF
NA	TRBV6-1	TRBJ1-1	CASRSLGTSEAFF
NA	TRBV14	TRBJ2-5	CASSQVGETQYF
NA	TRBV7-8	TRBJ1-1	CASSMTGRYTEAFF
NA	TRBV7-3	TRBJ2-2	CASSPAGSNTGELFF
NA	TRBV9	TRBJ1-5	CASSAGTESNQPQHF
NA	TRBV29-1	TRBJ1-4	CSVEVGANEKLFF
NA	TRBV5-5	TRBJ2-2	CASSLSTNTGELFF
NA	TRBV5-4	TRBJ2-1	CASSLNQGYRSYNEQFF
NA	TRBV19	TRBJ1-5	CASSIVLHGSDNQPQHF
NA	TRBV4-1	TRBJ2-5	CASSQERSGGRETQYF
NA	TRBV7-2	TRBJ2-1	CASSLGGARADEQFF
NA	TRBV6-5	TRBJ1-1	CASSSILGSEAFF
NA	TRBV7-9	TRBJ2-1	CASGGGNNEQFF
NA	TRBV9	TRBJ1-6	CASSRGTEDSPLHF
NA	TRBV2	TRBJ1-2	CASRAGTRAEGYTF
NA	TRBV11-3	TRBJ2-1	CASSLSSSPYEQFF
NA	TRBV5-6	TRBJ2-2	CASSPRVINTGELFF
NA	TRBV13	TRBJ1-1	CASRHDRGFREAFF
NA	TRBV25-1	TRBJ1-4	CASSEFMREGSTNEKLFF
NA	TRBV28	TRBJ1-2	CASSLFTPALNYGYTF
NA	TRBV14	TRBJ1-6	CASSQGGRGRRSPLHF
NA	TRBV7-9	TRBJ2-1	CASSSGTYYNEQFF
NA	TRBV27	TRBJ1-1	CASSSPGLKAFF
NA	TRBV12-5	TRBJ2-2	CASGLDYHARGLNTGELFF
once	TRBV6-7	TRBJ2-5	CARDRTQETQYF
NA	TRBV10-2	TRBJ2-1	CASRYGTSEGDEQFF